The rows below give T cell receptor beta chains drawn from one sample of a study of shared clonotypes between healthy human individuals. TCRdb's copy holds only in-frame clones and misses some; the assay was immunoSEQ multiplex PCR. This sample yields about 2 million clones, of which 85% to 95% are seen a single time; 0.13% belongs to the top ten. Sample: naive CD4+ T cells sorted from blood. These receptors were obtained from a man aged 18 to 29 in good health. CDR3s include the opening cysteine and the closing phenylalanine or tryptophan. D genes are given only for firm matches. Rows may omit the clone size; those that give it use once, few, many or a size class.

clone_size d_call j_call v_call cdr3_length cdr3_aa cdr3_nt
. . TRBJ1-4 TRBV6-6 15 CASSYGPHLGEKLFF TGTGCCAGCAGTTACGGACCGCACCTGGGAGAAAAACTGTTTTTT
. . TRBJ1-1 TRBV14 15 CASSHLSGWDTEAFF TGTGCCAGCAGCCACCTCTCAGGATGGGACACTGAAGCTTTCTTT
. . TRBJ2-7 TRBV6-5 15 CASSYSRQGVNEQYF TGTGCCAGCAGTTACTCGAGGCAGGGAGTCAACGAGCAGTACTTC
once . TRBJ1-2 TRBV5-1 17 CASSRKPYELANYGYTF TGCGCCAGCAGCCGCAAACCGTACGAATTAGCTAACTATGGCTACACCTTC
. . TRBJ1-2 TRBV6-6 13 CAGAGHNLYGYTF TGTGCCGGGGCAGGGCACAATCTATATGGCTACACCTTC
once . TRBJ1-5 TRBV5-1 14 CASSLDSGNQPQHF TGCGCCAGCAGCTTGGACTCGGGCAATCAGCCCCAGCATTTT
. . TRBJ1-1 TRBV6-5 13 CASRRDTDTEAFF TGTGCCAGCCGCCGGGACACCGACACTGAAGCTTTCTTT
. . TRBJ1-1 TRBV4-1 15 CASSEADRVNTEAFF TGCGCCAGCAGCGAGGCGGACAGAGTGAACACTGAAGCTTTCTTT
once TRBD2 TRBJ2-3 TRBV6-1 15 CASGSGEISTDTQYF TGTGCCAGCGGAAGCGGGGAGATTAGCACAGATACGCAGTATTTT
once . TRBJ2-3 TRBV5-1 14 CASSLQGRTDTQYF TGCGCCAGCAGCCTACAGGGTAGAACAGATACGCAGTATTTT
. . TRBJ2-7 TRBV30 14 CAWSYGTNGYEQYF TGTGCCTGGAGTTATGGGACAAACGGCTACGAGCAGTACTTC
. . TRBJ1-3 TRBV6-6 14 CASSYSEQGVTIYF TGTGCCAGCAGTTACTCGGAACAGGGAGTCACCATATATTTT
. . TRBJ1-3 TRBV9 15 CASSVVGLAGNTIYF TGTGCCAGCAGCGTAGTGGGACTTGCTGGAAACACCATATATTTT
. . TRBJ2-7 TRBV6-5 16 CASSYSVSLVGYEQYF TGTGCCAGCAGTTACTCTGTCAGTTTAGTGGGCTACGAGCAGTACTTC
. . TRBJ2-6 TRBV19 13 CASSIVGANVLTF TGTGCCAGTAGTATTGTTGGGGCCAACGTCCTGACTTTC
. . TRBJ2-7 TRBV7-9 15 CASSLTQGGSYEQYF TGTGCCAGCAGCTTAACACAGGGGGGGTCCTACGAGCAGTACTTC
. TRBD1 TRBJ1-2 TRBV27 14 CASSPGQINYGYTF TGTGCCAGCAGTCCGGGACAGATTAACTATGGCTACACCTTC
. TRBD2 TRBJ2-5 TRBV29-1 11 CSVAGAETQYF TGCAGCGTAGCGGGAGCTGAGACCCAGTACTTC
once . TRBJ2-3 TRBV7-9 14 CASSLTSAADTQYF TGTGCCAGCAGCTTAACTAGTGCCGCAGATACGCAGTATTTT
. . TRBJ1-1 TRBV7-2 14 CASSLGGAQFEAFF TGTGCCAGCAGCTTAGGGGGGGCTCAGTTTGAAGCTTTCTTT
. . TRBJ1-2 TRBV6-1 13 CASSGNRYYGYTF TGTGCCAGCAGTGGGAACAGATATTATGGCTACACCTTC
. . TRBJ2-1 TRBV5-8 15 CASSGGRSSYNEQFF TGTGCCAGCAGCGGGGGACGGAGCTCCTACAATGAGCAGTTCTTC
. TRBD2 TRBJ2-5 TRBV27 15 CASGTSGRSWETQYF TGTGCCAGCGGGACTAGCGGGAGGTCTTGGGAGACCCAGTACTTC
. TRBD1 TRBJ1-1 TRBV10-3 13 CAISVQGGGEAFF TGTGCCATCAGTGTTCAGGGGGGAGGTGAAGCTTTCTTT
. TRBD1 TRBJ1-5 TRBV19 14 CASRKGQNYQPQHF TGTGCCAGTAGAAAGGGACAGAACTATCAGCCCCAGCATTTT
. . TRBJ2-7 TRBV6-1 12 CASSAGSIAPKF TGTGCCAGCAGTGCAGGCAGCATCGCCCCTAAATTC
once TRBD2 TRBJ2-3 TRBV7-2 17 CASRPQAGGISTDTQYF TGTGCCAGCAGACCCCAGGCGGGGGGGATTAGCACAGATACGCAGTATTTT
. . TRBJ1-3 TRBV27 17 CASSLNVGGISGNTIYF TGTGCCAGCAGTTTAAACGTCGGCGGGATCTCTGGAAACACCATATATTTT
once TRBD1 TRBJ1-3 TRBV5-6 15 CASSLGQGTGNTIYF TGTGCCAGCAGCTTGGGACAGGGTACGGGAAACACCATATATTTT
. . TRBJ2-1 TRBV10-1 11 CASSDNNEQFF TGCGCCAGCAGTGATAACAATGAGCAGTTCTTC
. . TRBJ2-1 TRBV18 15 CASSPPSGTYNEQFF TGTGCCAGCTCACCACCTAGCGGTACCTACAATGAGCAGTTCTTC
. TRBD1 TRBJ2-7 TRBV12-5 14 CASGTGARAYEQYF TGTGCTTCCGGGACAGGGGCTAGGGCCTACGAGCAGTACTTC
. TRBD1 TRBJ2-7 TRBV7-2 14 CASSTGQGIYEQYF TGTGCCAGCAGCACAGGACAGGGGATCTACGAGCAGTACTTC
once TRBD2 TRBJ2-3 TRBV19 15 CASSPTSGTGDTQYF TGTGCCAGTAGTCCGACTAGCGGTACGGGAGATACGCAGTATTTT
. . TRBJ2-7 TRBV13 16 CASRRLDRGVPYEQYF TGTGCCAGCAGACGACTAGATAGGGGAGTTCCGTACGAGCAGTACTTC
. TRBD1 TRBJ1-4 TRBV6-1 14 CASRDRTGGEKLFF TGTGCCAGCAGGGACCGGACAGGGGGTGAAAAACTGTTTTTT
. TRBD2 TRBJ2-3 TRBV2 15 CASSRLAGPTDTQYF TGTGCCAGCAGTCGACTAGCGGGGCCCACAGATACGCAGTATTTT
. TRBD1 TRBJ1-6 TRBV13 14 CASSQGQFNSPLHF TGTGCCAGCAGCCAGGGACAGTTTAATTCACCCCTCCACTTT
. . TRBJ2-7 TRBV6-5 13 CASRSGRSYEQYF TGTGCCAGCAGGAGTGGCAGATCCTACGAGCAGTACTTC
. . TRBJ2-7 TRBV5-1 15 CASSLGGTASYEQYF TGCGCCAGCAGCTTGGGTGGGACTGCCTCCTACGAGCAGTACTTC
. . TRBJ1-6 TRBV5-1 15 CASSLASGYNSPLHF TGCGCCAGCAGCTTGGCTAGCGGTTATAATTCACCCCTCCACTTT
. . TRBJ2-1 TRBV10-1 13 CASSEGGNNEQFF TGCGCCAGCAGTGAGGGGGGGAACAATGAGCAGTTCTTC
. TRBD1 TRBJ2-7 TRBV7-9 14 CASSAWTGPDEQYF TGTGCCAGCAGCGCATGGACAGGGCCAGACGAGCAGTACTTC
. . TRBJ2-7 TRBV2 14 CAGEGGYSGYEQYF TGTGCCGGAGAGGGGGGCTATAGCGGCTACGAGCAGTACTTC
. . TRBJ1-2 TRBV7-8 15 CASSLPDRPLVGYTF TGTGCCAGCAGCCTCCCCGACAGGCCCCTGGTTGGCTACACCTTC
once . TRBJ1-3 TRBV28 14 CASIDTRSGNTIYF TGTGCCAGCATCGACACACGCTCTGGAAACACCATATATTTT
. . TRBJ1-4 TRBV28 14 CASSSGLTNEKLFF TGTGCCAGCAGTTCGGGGTTAACTAATGAAAAACTGTTTTTT
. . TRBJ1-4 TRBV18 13 CASSRGRQEKLFF TGTGCCAGCTCTCGCGGGCGTCAGGAAAAACTGTTTTTT
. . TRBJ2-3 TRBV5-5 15 CASSLAVGFTDTQYF TGTGCCAGCAGCTTGGCAGTGGGGTTCACAGATACGCAGTATTTT
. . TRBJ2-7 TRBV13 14 CASSFRDVVDEQYF TGTGCCAGCAGCTTTAGGGACGTGGTCGACGAGCAGTACTTC
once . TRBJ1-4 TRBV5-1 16 CASSLEVGATNEKLFF TGCGCCAGCAGCTTGGAAGTTGGGGCAACTAATGAAAAACTGTTTTTT
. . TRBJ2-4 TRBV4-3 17 CASSQDYSRLLGNIQYF TGCGCCAGCAGCCAAGATTACAGTAGGCTCCTTGGGAACATTCAGTACTTC